One sample yielded the 31 T cell receptor beta chains listed below, sequenced in a study of cytomegalovirus exposure and HLA in healthy donors (dated by TCRdb to the late 2010s). Receptor libraries were prepared by the immunoSEQ multiplex PCR assay. For the multiplex PCR, a mixture combining 60 forward primers for TCR Vbeta segments and 13 reverse primers for TCR Jbeta segments was used. Entries here come from immuneACCESS through TCRdb and include only in-frame sequences with V and J called. Some clones fail to appear in such tables; in the studies checked, an unresolved V gene covers under half of the shortfall, and the cause of the remainder is unknown. The sample table holds 200,000 to 250,000 clones, of which 70% were seen once. Less than 3% of the sample goes to the ten largest clones. Sample: PBMCs. The receptors shown here come from a man aged 35 to 55 in good health and CMV-seropositive.

The chain uses TRBV2 and TRBJ1-1, with D perhaps matching TRBD1 (5 bases). Between the trimmed V and J ends, which lost 4 bases and 0 bases, there was a span of 9 bases. This CDR3 is 14 amino acids long. Looked up from germline, CDR1 is SNHLY and CDR2 is FYNNEI. Written as DNA, the CDR3 is TGTGCCAGCAGTGCGTCGACAGTGAACACTGAAGCTTTCTTT. Protein sequence: CASSASTVNTEAFF.

The chain recombines TRBV19 with TRBJ2-1; D is possibly TRBD1 (5 bases). Germline V lookup: CDR1 LNHDA, CDR2 SQIVND (reference sequence). The V end was cut by 5 bases, the J end by 1 base, with 12 bases between. The CDR3 spans 15 residues. The CDR3 bases are TGTGCCAGTAGTCCACAGGATACTTCCTACAATGAGCAGTTCTTC. Translating it yields CASSPQDTSYNEQFF.

CDR3 coding DNA: TGTGCCAGCAGCTCAAATCGGGAGGGATATGGCTACACCTTC. This encodes CASSSNREGYGYTF. V usage is TRBV9 and J usage is TRBJ1-2; no definite D call. Looked up from germline, CDR1 is SGDLS and CDR2 is YYNGEE. The CDR3 spans 14 residues. Trimming stripped 4 bases from V and 5 bases from J, with 15 bases between.

The rearrangement links TRBV5-4 to TRBJ1-3; D might be TRBD1 (5 bases). Trimming took off 1 base at V and 0 bases at J, with 8 bases between the two ends. CDR1 is SGHNT and CDR2 is YYREEE in the germline V gene (reference sequence). The CDR3 has 15 amino acids. CDR3 DNA: TGTGCCAGCAGCTTGATGGGGCCCTCTGGAAACACCATATATTTT. Translation gives CASSLMGPSGNTIYF.

This clone was found a few times. This chain joins TRBV9 and TRBJ2-7, with no clear D. The CDR3 contains 14 residues. Germline-derived CDR1 and CDR2 are SGDLS and YYNGEE. The V gene lost 4 bases and the J gene lost 0 bases, with 11 bases spanning the gap. The CDR3 bases are TGTGCCAGCAGCCCCTATGCTACCTCCTACGAGCAGTACTTC. Its translation: CASSPYATSYEQYF.

This chain links TRBV2 with TRBJ2-7, with TRBD1 identical over 7 bases. Losses at the gene ends were 4 bases for V and 2 bases for J; bases not matched to a gene: 2. The CDR3 totals 13 residues. Germline CDR1 and CDR2: SNHLY and FYNNEI. The CDR3 loop is CASSGGQTYEQYF. CDR3 in DNA: TGTGCCAGCAGTGGGGGACAGACCTACGAGCAGTACTTC. The full variable domain, with the rest looked up from reference TRBV2 and TRBJ2-7, is EPEVTQTPSHQVTQMGQEVILRCVPISNHLYFYWYRQILGQKVEFLVSFYNNEISEKSEIFDDQFSVERPDGSNFTLKIRSTKLEDSAMYFCASSGGQTYEQYFGPGTRLTVT.

This chain joins TRBV10-1 and TRBJ2-1, with TRBD2 matching 11 bases. Germline assignment: CDR1 WNHNN and CDR2 SYGVQD (reference sequence). The CDR3 sequence is 15 residues long. Trimming took 5 bases from V and 7 from J; bases not matched to a gene: 7. CDR3 nucleotides: TGCGCCAGCAGTCTACACGGGACTAGCGGAAATGAGCAGTTCTTC. It encodes CASSLHGTSGNEQFF.

The gene calls are TRBV5-4 and TRBJ2-5; 9 bases line up with TRBD2. Germline CDR1 reads SGHNT; CDR2 reads YYREEE (reference sequence). Trimming took 3 bases from V and 5 from J; bases not matched to a gene: 8. The CDR3 loop spans 15 amino acids. CDR3 sequence (DNA): TGTGCCAGCAGCTCGGGACTAGCCTCGGAGGAGACCCAGTACTTC. It yields the protein CASSSGLASEETQYF. Complete variable domain (other parts from reference TRBV5-4 and TRBJ2-5): ETGVTQSPTHLIKTRGQQVTLRCSSQSGHNTVSWYQQALGQGPQFIFQYYREEENGRGNFPPRFSGLQFPNYSSELNVNALELDDSALYLCASSSGLASEETQYFGPGTRLLVL.

The J gene is TRBJ2-1, the V gene TRBV5-1; D is unresolved. This CDR3 is built from 14 residues. Germline CDR1 is SGHRS and CDR2 is YFSETQ. V was pared by 6 bases and J by 5 bases, with 15 bases between. This CDR3 is CASMRTEKNNEQFF. DNA for the CDR3: TGCGCCAGCATGCGCACAGAGAAAAACAATGAGCAGTTCTTC. The whole variable domain, remainder taken from reference TRBV5-1 and TRBJ2-1, is KAGVTQTPRYLIKTRGQQVTLSCSPISGHRSVSWYQQTPGQGLQFLFEYFSETQRNKGNFPGRFSGRQFSNSRSEMNVSTLELGDSALYLCASMRTEKNNEQFFGPGTRLTVL.

V usage is TRBV19 and J usage is TRBJ1-2, with 8 bases aligning to TRBD1. The germline CDR1 and CDR2 sequences are LNHDA and SQIVND (reference sequence). With V trimmed by 5 bases and J by 8 bases, 10 bases remained unmatched. This CDR3 is built from 14 residues. CDR3 protein: CASSAQQTGEGYTF. The DNA of the CDR3 is TGTGCCAGTAGTGCCCAACAGACAGGGGAAGGCTACACCTTC.

The chain is built from TRBV4-2 and TRBJ2-1; 11 positions agree with TRBD1. Germline V lookup: CDR1 LGHNA, CDR2 YNFKEQ. With V trimmed by 0 bases and J by 6 bases, 4 bases remained unmatched. CDR3 length equals 16 residues. CDR3: CASSQEPGTGGNEQFF. The CDR3 DNA sequence: TGTGCCAGCAGCCAAGAACCCGGGACAGGGGGCAATGAGCAGTTCTTC.

This clone was recorded at least ten times. V usage is TRBV7-8 and J usage is TRBJ1-6; D is ambiguous. Trimming removed 5 bases from V and 1 base from J, with 9 bases in between. CDR1 SGHVS and CDR2 FQNEAQ come from the germline V gene. The CDR3 covers 15 residues. The CDR3 spells CASSEGSSYNSPLHF. The CDR3 DNA reads TGTGCCAGCAGCGAGGGCTCGTCCTATAATTCACCCCTCCACTTT.

The chain is built from TRBV25-1 and TRBJ1-1; possible D gene TRBD1, 6 bases. V shed 7 bases and J shed 4 bases, with 13 bases lying between them. Per germline, CDR1 MGHDK and CDR2 SYGVNS. CDR3 length: 13 amino acids. CDR3 amino acids: CASIRGAGTEAFF. Written as DNA, the CDR3 is TGTGCCAGCATCAGGGGTGCAGGCACTGAAGCTTTCTTT.

Concerning this clone itself: Other nucleotide sequences from this sample produce the same CDR3. The chain uses TRBV7-2 and TRBJ2-2; D possibly corresponds to TRBD1 (5 bases). This CDR3 comprises 15 residues. Trimming pared 6 bases from V and 6 bases from J, leaving 17 bases between. Per the germline V gene, CDR1 is SGHTA and CDR2 is FQGNSA. In DNA, the CDR3 is TGTGCCAGCAGTTCCTCGGGCCTAGGGGCCGGGGAGCTGTTTTTT. Its protein is CASSSSGLGAGELFF.

The chain uses TRBV5-4 and TRBJ2-3; 9 nucleotides align to TRBD2. Germline lookup yields CDR1 SGHNT and CDR2 YYREEE (reference sequence). The CDR3 runs to 17 residues. The trim removed 4 bases at V and 1 base at J, leaving 10 bases unmatched. DNA for the CDR3: TGTGCCAGCAGCGGGGCGGGGACTAGCCGACGCACAGATACGCAGTATTTT. Translating it yields CASSGAGTSRRTDTQYF.

The chain combines TRBV19 with TRBJ2-7; 7 nucleotides agree with TRBD2. The germline V gene has CDR1 LNHDA and CDR2 SQIVND (reference sequence). V lost 5 bases, J lost 2 bases, and 6 bases stayed unmatched. This CDR3 spans 14 amino acids. The CDR3 bases are TGTGCCAGTAGTCGCCTAGCGGATCCCTACGAGCAGTACTTC. Translating it yields CASSRLADPYEQYF.

The V call is TRBV5-1, the J call TRBJ2-7; D is possibly TRBD1 (6 bases). The germline V gene encodes CDR1 SGHRS and CDR2 YFSETQ. The CDR3 is 15 residues long. Trimming removed 3 bases from V and 0 bases from J, with 13 bases in between. CDR3 sequence (DNA): TGCGCCAGCAGCTCGGACAGTCCCAGCTCCTACGAGCAGTACTTC. As protein: CASSSDSPSSYEQYF.

The chain carries TRBV28 and TRBJ1-5; no firm D call. The CDR3 has 16 residues. With 0 bases removed from V and 0 bases from J, the gap between germline ends came to 9 bases. CDR1 is MDHEN, CDR2 SYDVKM, per germline. CDR3 sequence: CASSLWHPGSNQPQHF. In DNA form, the CDR3 reads TGTGCCAGCAGTTTATGGCATCCCGGTAGCAATCAGCCCCAGCATTTT.

This chain connects TRBV5-4 to TRBJ1-2; 8 bases are shared with TRBD1. J was trimmed by 7 bases and V by 4 bases; bases with no gene match: 9. The CDR3 spans 14 residues. The germline CDR1 and CDR2 sequences are SGHNT and YYREEE (reference sequence). CDR3 residues: CASSPPGQGTGYTF. The CDR3 DNA reads TGTGCCAGCAGCCCCCCCGGACAGGGTACTGGCTACACCTTC.

The chain couples TRBV19 to TRBJ2-7; D unresolved. From germline, CDR1 is LNHDA and CDR2 SQIVND (reference sequence). The CDR3 has 14 residues. The V end was cut by 1 base, the J end by 0 bases, with 7 bases between. Written as DNA, the CDR3 is TGTGCCAGTAGTATAGGAAGGAGCTCCTACGAGCAGTACTTC. It codes for CASSIGRSSYEQYF.

The rearrangement uses TRBV5-6 and TRBJ2-1, with 9 bases fitting TRBD1. V trimming: 4 bases; J trimming: 9 bases; junction bases outside the gene matches: 5. Looked up from germline, CDR1 is SGHDT and CDR2 is YYEEEE. This CDR3 has 13 amino acids. The CDR3, as DNA: TGTGCCAGCAGCGTGACAGGGGGAATTGAGCAGTTCTTC. This sequence encodes CASSVTGGIEQFF.

CDR3 in amino acids: CASSLVLAVTDTQYF. CDR3 nucleotides: TGCGCCAGCAGCTTGGTATTAGCAGTTACAGATACGCAGTATTTT. The rearrangement joins TRBV5-1 to TRBJ2-3; D is ambiguous. This CDR3 is 15 amino acids long. Trimming shortened V by 0 bases and J by 3 bases, and 11 bases separated the two germline ends. The V gene's germline CDR1 is SGHRS and CDR2 YFSETQ.

This rearrangement joins TRBV18 to TRBJ2-3; 10 bases fit TRBD2. The junction had 4 bases not matched to a gene; V was cut back by 5 bases and J by 2 bases. The CDR3 consists of 15 residues. Germline values: CDR1 KGHSH, CDR2 LQKENI. The CDR3 coding sequence is TGTGCCAGCTCATCCCTAGCGGGAGCCACAGATACGCAGTATTTT. It encodes CASSSLAGATDTQYF.

The chain uses TRBV13 and TRBJ1-2, with 7 nucleotides matching TRBD1. The CDR3 has 14 amino acids. Germline loops: CDR1 PRHDT, CDR2 FYEKMQ (reference sequence). The V segment lost 5 bases and the J segment 8 bases; nucleotides outside the gene matches: 11. CDR3 DNA sequence: TGTGCCAGCAGCCACGACAGGGAGTCTTACGGCTACACCTTC. Translating it yields CASSHDRESYGYTF.

The J gene is TRBJ2-1, the V gene TRBV4-2, with TRBD2 matching over 11 bases. The trim removed 2 bases at V and 6 bases at J, leaving 6 bases unmatched. The CDR3 runs 16 residues. Per germline, CDR1 LGHNA and CDR2 YNFKEQ. The CDR3 DNA reads TGTGCCAGCAGCCAACTACTAGCGGGGGTCGGCAATGAGCAGTTCTTC. Its protein is CASSQLLAGVGNEQFF.

The gene calls are TRBV10-3 and TRBJ1-1; 7 bases align to TRBD1. The CDR3 runs to 13 residues. The germline V gene has CDR1 ENHRY and CDR2 SYGVKD. With V trimmed by 10 bases and J by 0 bases, 5 bases remained unmatched. CDR3 DNA: TGTGCCACGACGGGACAGCTGAACACTGAAGCTTTCTTT. This sequence encodes CATTGQLNTEAFF.

The J gene is TRBJ1-2, the V gene TRBV19, with 7 bases lining up with TRBD1. Germline-derived CDR1 and CDR2 are LNHDA and SQIVND (reference sequence). The CDR3 consists of 14 residues. The trim removed 6 bases at V and 3 bases at J, leaving 7 bases unmatched. As DNA, the CDR3 is TGTGCCAGTAGCCGTACAGGGGAGGACTATGGCTACACCTTC. Amino acid sequence: CASSRTGEDYGYTF.

The rearrangement links TRBV25-1 to TRBJ1-6; 9 positions match TRBD1. After removal of 5 bases from V and 7 bases from J, the junction contained 6 bases not matched to a gene. Germline CDR1 reads MGHDK; CDR2 reads SYGVNS. The CDR3 loop spans 15 amino acids. CDR3: CASSPRTGENSPLHF. The CDR3 DNA reads TGTGCCAGCAGTCCTCGGACAGGGGAGAATTCACCCCTCCACTTT.

As for this clone: One base separates it from a far larger clone, so it is likely a read error. V is TRBV7-5 and J is TRBJ2-7; the table's D call, TRBD1, was not checked against the DNA. TRBV7-5 is assigned pseudogene status. The CDR3 loop spans 11 amino acids. This chain's CDR3 is CVKKGAYEQYF. The CDR3 DNA reads TGTGTCAAGAAGGGGGCCTACGAGCAGTACTTC.

This CDR3 is CASSDVNSPGYGYTF. CDR3 DNA: TGTGCCAGCAGTGATGTAAACTCCCCGGGCTATGGCTACACCTTC. V and J are TRBV6-1 and TRBJ1-2, with D unclear. CDR3 length equals 15 residues. The V and J ends lost 3 bases and 4 bases respectively, with 15 bases between them. CDR1 is MNHNS and CDR2 is SASEGT in the germline V gene.

This rearrangement joins TRBV7-2 to TRBJ1-1, with 7 bases fitting TRBD1. The CDR3 length is 17 residues. Trimming removed 0 bases from V and 3 bases from J; junction bases left unmatched: 10. CDR1 and CDR2 from the germline V gene are SGHTA and FQGNSA. The CDR3 sequence: CASSLARRGQGYTEAFF. The CDR3 nucleotides are TGTGCCAGCAGCTTAGCGCGGAGGGGGCAAGGGTACACTGAAGCTTTCTTT.